This T cell receptor beta chain originates from a study of Ad26.COV2.S vaccination and SARS-CoV-2 variants (dated by TCRdb to the early 2020s). About the full investigation: Vaccine-arm donors were drawn from COV1001, a multicentre, randomized, double-blind, placebo-controlled phase I-IIa trial of Ad26.COV2.S in healthy adults. The specificity and breadth of SARS-CoV-2-reactive T cell receptors after Ad26.COV2.S vaccination were assessed by TCRbeta repertoire sequencing. The TCR-sequenced set comprised around 30 samples: roughly 19 Ad26.COV2.S vaccine recipients, 5 placebo recipients and 8 SARS-CoV-2 convalescent individuals. Ad26.COV2.S was administered intramuscularly at a dose of 5x10^10 or 1x10^11 viral particles, either as one shot or as two shots given 56 days apart. Blinding of investigators to trial group allocation was maintained during experiments and outcome assessment. Trial participants were randomized into five groups of five, in which low-dose or high-dose Ad26.COV2.S was given once or twice, or placebo was given on both occasions. What the work shows at the level of the full study, not this receptor alone: Compared with placebo recipients, Ad26.COV2.S recipients showed higher spike-specific TCR breadth (P = 0.0014). The study lacked the statistical power to compare responses across vaccine doses or regimens. Vaccine and placebo recipients had similar non-spike TCR breadth, a finding consistent with the vaccine containing only spike. It was noted by the authors that total T cell responses may have been underestimated by the TCR breadth and depth analyses. Substantial breadth of spike-specific CD8+ and CD4+ T cell responses was reported after vaccination.

This sample's treatment or condition label indicates: around 19 received Ad26.COV2.S at low or high dose, single or two shots; roughly five received placebo; per-sample allocation not given. For vaccine and placebo recipients, repertoires were sequenced using samples collected on day 63 after the first injection. In Cohort 1b, some 25 adults aged 18-55 years were enrolled at a single site in Boston, USA, between 29 July and 7 August 2020. As a vaccine, Ad26.COV2.S was a replication-incompetent adenovirus type 26 vector that expressed a prefusion-stabilized SARS-CoV-2 spike protein derived from the original Wuhan strain. On this clone itself: Its antigen remains unidentified. The sample holds no much larger clone one base away, and base qualities are not on file.

The germline V gene encodes CDR1 MNHEY and CDR2 SMNVEV (reference sequence). The trim is 1 base for V and 7 bases for J, with a gap of 11 bases between the germline ends. Inclusive of the bounding cysteine and phenylalanine, the CDR3 is 14 residues long. CDR3 DNA only is kept here, 42 bases in frame from base 1. The immunoSEQ Assay was the method used to sequence TCRbeta CDR3 regions. After extraction, genomic DNA underwent amplification by bias-controlled multiplex PCR, followed by high-throughput sequencing. Under the source paper's analysis protocol: To quantify the absolute abundance of every unique TCRbeta CDR3 region, sequences were collapsed and filtered. T cell fraction was estimated by normalizing TCRbeta template counts to usable DNA, which was measured by amplifying reference genes present in all nucleated cells. Repertoire TCRs were annotated as SARS-CoV-2-specific by exact matching of V gene, CDR3 amino acid sequence and J gene to a known reactive TCR set. The reference SARS-CoV-2 TCR set came from MIRA and was filtered for enrichment in COVID-19-positive ImmuneCODE repertoires, removing public or cross-reactive TCRs. Based on the MIRA antigens, annotated TCRs were further analysed at the level of specific ORF or position within ORF. Depth was the summed frequency of annotated unique rearrangements, while breadth was defined as annotated unique rearrangements over total unique productive rearrangements. Two-sided Wilcoxon rank-sum tests were used to compare TCR breadth between groups. TCRdb carries this immuneACCESS record with in-frame sequences only. Its versions omit some clonotypes, under half of them owing to an unresolved V gene in the studies checked, with the rest unexplained. The V and J calls and the clone size are those of that table, but D and trimming were determined from the DNA. This sample is represented by around 450,000 clones; 80% to 95% of them were singletons. Clones ranked in the top ten supply roughly 3.9% of the sample.

The sequencing here drew on peripheral blood, taken in a trial of Ad26.COV2.S vaccine versus placebo. The sequence was obtained from a person between 18 and 65 years old who received the Ad26.COV2.S COVID-19 vaccine or a placebo. This chain is built from TRBV27 and TRBJ2-1; the D gene is perhaps TRBD1, from 5 matching bases. The CDR3 here reads CASSLWQGLNEQFF. The nucleotide sequence reads as follows: TGTGCCAGCAGTTTATGGCAGGGCCTGAATGAGCAGTTCTTC.